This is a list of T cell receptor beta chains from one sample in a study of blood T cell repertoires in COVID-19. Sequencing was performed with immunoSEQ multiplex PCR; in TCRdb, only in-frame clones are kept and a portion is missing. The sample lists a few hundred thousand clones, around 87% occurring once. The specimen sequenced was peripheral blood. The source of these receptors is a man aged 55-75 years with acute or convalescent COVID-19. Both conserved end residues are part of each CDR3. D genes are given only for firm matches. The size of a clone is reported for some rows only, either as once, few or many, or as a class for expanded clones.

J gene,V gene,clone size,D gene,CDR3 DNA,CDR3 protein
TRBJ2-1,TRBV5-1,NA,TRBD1,TGCGCCAGCAGCCGTCCGGGACAGGGGAGCAATGAGCAGTTCTTC,CASSRPGQGSNEQFF
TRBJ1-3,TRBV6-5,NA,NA,TGTGCCAGCAGTACCGGGGACACCTCTGGAAACACCATATATTTT,CASSTGDTSGNTIYF
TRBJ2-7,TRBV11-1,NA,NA,TGTGCCAGCAGCTTAGGAATGCGGGGTACCTACGAGCAGTACTTC,CASSLGMRGTYEQYF
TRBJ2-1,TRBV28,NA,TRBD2,TGTGCCAGCAGTTCCACCGGGACTAGGTTTCATCGGTTCTTC,CASSSTGTRFHRFF
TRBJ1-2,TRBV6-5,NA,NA,TGTGCCAGCAGACCCTCGGGGGGGCCAGCGAGCTACACCTTC,CASRPSGGPASYTF
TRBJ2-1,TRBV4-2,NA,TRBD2,TGTGCCAGCAGCCAATCCACTAGCGGCAATGAGCAGTTCTTC,CASSQSTSGNEQFF
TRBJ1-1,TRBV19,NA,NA,TGTGCCAGTAGTATAAGCCGGGGGGGCACTGAAGCTTTCTTT,CASSISRGGTEAFF
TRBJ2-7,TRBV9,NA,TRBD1,TGTGCCAGCAGCGAGGGACAGGGGGCCTACGAGCAGTACTTC,CASSEGQGAYEQYF
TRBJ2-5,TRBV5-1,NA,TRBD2,TGCGCCAGCAGCTTGAGACTAGCGGAGACCCAGTACTTC,CASSLRLAETQYF
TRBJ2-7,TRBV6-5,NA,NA,TGTGCCAGCAGTTCCAACAGAGGAGCCCGCGGGTACGAGCAGTACTTC,CASSSNRGARGYEQYF
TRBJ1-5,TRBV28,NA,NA,TGTGCCAGCAGCCCGCCGGGTGGGGCCCATCAGCCCCAGCATTTT,CASSPPGGAHQPQHF
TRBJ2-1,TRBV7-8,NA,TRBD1,TGTGCCAGCGCCGTATCGGATGGGACAGGGGTCCACAATGAGCAGTTCTTC,CASAVSDGTGVHNEQFF
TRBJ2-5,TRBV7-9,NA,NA,TGTGCCAGCAGCGGACACGGGGAGACCCAGTACTTC,CASSGHGETQYF
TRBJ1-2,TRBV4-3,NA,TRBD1,TGCGCCAGCAGCAAAGGGACAGGGGATAACTATGGCTACACCTTC,CASSKGTGDNYGYTF
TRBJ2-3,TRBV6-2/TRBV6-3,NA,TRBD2,TGTGCCAGCAGTTACGTCCTAGCGGGGGGGCTGAGCACAGATACGCAGTATTTT,CASSYVLAGGLSTDTQYF
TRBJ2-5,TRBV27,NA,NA,TGTGCCAGCAGTTTATCGCGGGGCGGCCAAGAGACCCAGTACTTC,CASSLSRGGQETQYF
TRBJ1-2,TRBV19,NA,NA,TGTGCCAGTAGTAGAACCCAACAGGGTAACTATGGCTACACCTTC,CASSRTQQGNYGYTF
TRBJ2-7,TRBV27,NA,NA,TGTGCCAGCAGTACCCCCGACAACTCTACGCAGCAGTACTTC,CASSTPDNSTQQYF
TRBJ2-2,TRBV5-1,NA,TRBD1,TGCGCCAGCAGCCCCGGGACAGGGGGTAACACCGGGGAGCTGTTTTTT,CASSPGTGGNTGELFF
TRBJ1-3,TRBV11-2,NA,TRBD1,TGTGCCAGCAGGCGGCCGGGACAGGGGTCTTCTGGAAACACCATATATTTT,CASRRPGQGSSGNTIYF
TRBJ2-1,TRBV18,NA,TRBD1,TGTGCCAGCTCACAAGGGACAGAGCAGCAGTTCTTC,CASSQGTEQQFF
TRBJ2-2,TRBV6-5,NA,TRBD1,TGTGCCAGCAGTAAATCGGGACAGGGGGCCGGGGAGCTGTTTTTT,CASSKSGQGAGELFF
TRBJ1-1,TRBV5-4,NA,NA,TGTGCCAGCAGCTTGGATATATACACGAACACTGAAGCTTTCTTT,CASSLDIYTNTEAFF
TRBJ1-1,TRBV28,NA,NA,TGTGCCAGCAGCCTACAGAAATTAAAAGCTTTCTTT,CASSLQKLKAFF
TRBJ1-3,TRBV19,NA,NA,TGTGCCAGTACTACTCGTAGCTCTGGAAACACCATATATTTT,CASTTRSSGNTIYF
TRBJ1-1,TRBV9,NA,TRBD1,TGTGCCAGCAGCGTTTCTGGGGACAGAGAAGCTTTCTTT,CASSVSGDREAFF
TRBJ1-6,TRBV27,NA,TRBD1,TGTGCCAGCAGTTTAGGGGGGACAGGGAATTCACCCCTCCACTTT,CASSLGGTGNSPLHF
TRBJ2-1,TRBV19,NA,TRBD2,TGTGCCAGTAGTATATGGAGCGGGGGATACAATGAGCAGTTCTTC,CASSIWSGGYNEQFF
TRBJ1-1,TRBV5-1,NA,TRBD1,TGCGCCAGCAGCCCACAGGGGCCGGGCGTCAACACTGAAGCTTTCTTT,CASSPQGPGVNTEAFF
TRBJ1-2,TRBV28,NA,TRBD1,TGTGCCAGCAGTTTAACCGGACAGGGGGGGCATGGCTACACCTTC,CASSLTGQGGHGYTF
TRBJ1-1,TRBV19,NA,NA,TGTGCCAGTAGTATAGATGCCCCGACGCGGAGGTTGAACACTGAAGCTTTCTTT,CASSIDAPTRRLNTEAFF
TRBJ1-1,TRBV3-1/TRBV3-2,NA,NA,TGTGCCAGCAGCCAAGATAGGCGCCGGGGTTTGTATTTGGCTTTCTTT,CASSQDRRRGLYLAFF
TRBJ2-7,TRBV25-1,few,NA,TGTGCCAGCACTAGACCCGGGTCCAATTACGAGCAGTACTTC,CASTRPGSNYEQYF
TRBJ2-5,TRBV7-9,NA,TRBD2,TGTGCCAGCAGCTTAGCAGGCGGCGGGGGGAACCAAGAGACCCAGTACTTC,CASSLAGGGGNQETQYF
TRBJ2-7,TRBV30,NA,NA,TGTGCCTGGAGTGACAGGGTGCACGAGCAGTACTTC,CAWSDRVHEQYF
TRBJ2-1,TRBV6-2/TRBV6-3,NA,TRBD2,TGTGCCAGCAGTTACAGTCTAGCGGGGTACAATGAGCAGTTCTTC,CASSYSLAGYNEQFF
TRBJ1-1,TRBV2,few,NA,TGTGCCAGCACATATGGGGCAGGGGAGATAAACACTGAAGCTTTCTTT,CASTYGAGEINTEAFF
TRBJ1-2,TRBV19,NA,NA,TGTGCCAGTAGTACGACAGATCCAGTCCTCCTCTTTCGAGGCTACACCTTC,CASSTTDPVLLFRGYTF
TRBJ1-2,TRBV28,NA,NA,TGTGCCAGCAGTTTATGGGGGGGGACCTATGGCTACACCTTC,CASSLWGGTYGYTF
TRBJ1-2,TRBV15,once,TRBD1,TGTGCCACCAGTATTGGGACAGGGGGCCTCTATGGCTACACCTTC,CATSIGTGGLYGYTF
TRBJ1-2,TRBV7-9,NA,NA,TGTGCCAGCAGCTACGGGGGTGGACTTGGCTACACCTTC,CASSYGGGLGYTF
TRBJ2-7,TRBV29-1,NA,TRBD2,TGCAGCGTTGTGGGCGGGGGGAACTACGAGCAGTACTTC,CSVVGGGNYEQYF
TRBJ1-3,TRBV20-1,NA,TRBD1,TGCAGTGCTAGTTGGACCCGACAGGGGGATGTAACTGGAAACACCATATATTTT,CSASWTRQGDVTGNTIYF
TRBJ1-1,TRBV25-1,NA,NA,TGTGCCAGCAGTGACTCCCGATACGGGAGGCTAAACACTGAAGCTTTCTTT,CASSDSRYGRLNTEAFF
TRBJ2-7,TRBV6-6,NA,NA,TGTGCCAGCAGTTACAGAAGGGGGACCGCCCCAGACGAGCAGTACTTC,CASSYRRGTAPDEQYF
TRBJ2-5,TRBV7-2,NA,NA,TGTGCCAGCAGCTTGGGGCCGGGTGTAGGGGAGACCCAGTACTTC,CASSLGPGVGETQYF
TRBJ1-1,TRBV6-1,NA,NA,TGTGCCAGCAGTGAAAGGGGGAACACTGAAGCTTTCTTT,CASSERGNTEAFF
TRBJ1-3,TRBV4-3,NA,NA,TGCGCCAGCAGCCAAGATCGGCGGTTCTCTGGAAACACCATATATTTT,CASSQDRRFSGNTIYF
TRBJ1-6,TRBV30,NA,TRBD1,TGTGCCTGGAGGGACAGGGTGAGGTCCTATAATTCACCCCTCCACTTT,CAWRDRVRSYNSPLHF
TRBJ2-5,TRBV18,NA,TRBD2,TGTGCCAGCTCACCGGGACTAGTACCGGAGACCCAGTACTTC,CASSPGLVPETQYF
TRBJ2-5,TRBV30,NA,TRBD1,TGTGCCTGGAATAGGGACAGGAATCAAGAGACCCAGTACTTC,CAWNRDRNQETQYF
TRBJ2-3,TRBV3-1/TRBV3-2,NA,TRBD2,TGTGCCAGCAGCCGCCACGGCGGGGGGAGCACAGATACGCAGTATTTT,CASSRHGGGSTDTQYF
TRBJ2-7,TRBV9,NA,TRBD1,TGTGCCAGCAGCGTGGGACAGGGTACGAACTACGAGCAGTACTTC,CASSVGQGTNYEQYF
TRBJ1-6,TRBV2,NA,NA,TGTGCCAGCAGCCCAAGACAGGCGCGTTCACCCCTCCACTTT,CASSPRQARSPLHF
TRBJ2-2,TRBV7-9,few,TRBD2,TGTGCCAGCACCGGGACTAGCGTTAACACCGGGGAGCTGTTTTTT,CASTGTSVNTGELFF